Following are 16 T cell receptor beta chains from one sample sequenced in a study of T cell repertoires in cytomegalovirus infection. MiXCR, applied by TCRdb to the reads, yields one record per CDR3 protein. Of approximately 550,000 distinct CDR3 sequences listed, 16% were seen once; the top ten hold under 30%. The specimen sequenced was CD8+ T cells from PBMCs. The receptors were gathered from a human donor in good health (CMV status not recorded). Some clones in this sample may be carry-over from other donors' samples.

Of note for this clonotype: The conserved final phenylalanine or tryptophan is absent from the CDR3, which likely points to a read error. The chain links TRBV4-1 to TRBJ2-1; weak D call: TRBD2 (6 bases). Germline CDR1 MGHRA, CDR2 YSYEKL. The CDR3 is 18 residues long. The V end was cut by 4 bases, the J end by 4 bases, with 23 bases between. The chain's CDR3 is CASSPTVREPGTYNEQFL. The CDR3 DNA reads TGCGCCAGCAGCCCCACCGTTAGGGAACCCGGGACTTACAATGAGCAGTTCTTA.

J is TRBJ2-1 and V is TRBV6-7; D is possibly TRBD1 or TRBD2 (5 bases each). TRBV6-7 is treated as an ORF (open reading frame) with a function not yet certain. The CDR3 consists of 18 residues. V was pared by 8 bases and J by 8 bases, with 31 bases between. Here the CDR3 DNA reads TGTGCCAGCCCCCCCGATACCCCCCAGGGTCTCGGAGGAGATGAGCAGTTCTTC. It specifies CASPPDTPQGLGGDEQFF.

This clonotype has at least ten counts. The rearrangement uses TRBV7-9 and TRBJ1-5, with 9 bases matching TRBD1. The germline V gene has CDR1 SEHNR and CDR2 FQNEAQ (reference sequence). The V and J ends lost 4 bases and 2 bases, in that order; junction bases with no gene match: 9. The CDR3 is made up of 17 amino acids. CDR3 sequence reads: CASSSPTGGGGNQPQHF. CDR3 DNA: TGTGCCAGCAGCTCCCCGACAGGGGGAGGGGGCAATCAGCCCCAGCATTTT.

The chain couples TRBV30 to TRBJ2-6, with D perhaps TRBD1 (5 bases). Trimming cost V 3 bases and J 0 bases, with 12 bases left between them. In germline, CDR1 is GTSNPN, CDR2 SVGIG (reference sequence). This CDR3 comprises 16 residues. As DNA, the CDR3 is TGTGCCTGGAGCATACAGGTGGACTCTGGGGCCAACGTCCTGACTTTC. As protein: CAWSIQVDSGANVLTF.

The chain uses TRBV10-3 and TRBJ2-7; a possible D gene is TRBD1 (7 bases). In germline, CDR1 is ENHRY, CDR2 SYGVKD. V shed 4 bases and J shed 4 bases, with 20 bases lying between them. The CDR3 runs to 16 residues. The chain's CDR3 is CAISVSRQGGGYEQYF. CDR3 nucleotides: TGTGCCATCAGTGTCTCCAGACAGGGAGGTGGGTACGAGCAGTACTTC.

Comments on this clonotype: This clone may be a read error of a much larger clone one base away. V and J are TRBV12-3 or TRBV12-4 and TRBJ2-5; possibly TRBD1 or TRBD2 for D (6 bases each). The DNA matches TRBJ2-1 better at its end, which makes the J call doubtful. The CDR3 runs to 17 residues. The CDR3: CASSLTGVGGYQETQFF. The CDR3, as DNA: TGTGCCAGCAGTTTAACGGGAGTAGGGGGGTACCAAGAGACCCAGTTCTTC.

A few counts support this clonotype. The chain carries TRBV27 and TRBJ1-2; the D gene is possibly TRBD1 (5 bases). V dropped 6 bases and J dropped 6 bases, with 11 bases sitting between them. The germline V gene has CDR1 MNHEY and CDR2 SMNVEV (reference sequence). The CDR3 is 12 amino acids. The CDR3, as DNA: TGTGCCAGCAGCCCAGGGTCGGATGGCTACACCTTC. Translating gives CASSPGSDGYTF.

This clonotype was observed many times. The chain combines TRBV7-2 with TRBJ2-3; D might be TRBD1 or TRBD2, each matching 5 bases. CDR1 is SGHTA and CDR2 is FQGNSA in the germline V gene. The V and J ends lost 5 bases and 3 bases respectively, with 15 bases between them. The CDR3 is 15 residues long. CDR3 protein: CASSMREGITDTQYF. The CDR3, as DNA: TGTGCCAGCAGCATGAGAGAGGGGATTACAGATACGCAGTATTTT.

This clonotype was observed at least ten times. The J gene is TRBJ2-5, the V gene TRBV7-2; D may be TRBD2 (6 bases). Germline CDR1 and CDR2: SGHTA and FQGNSA. Trimming removed 3 bases at V and 3 bases at J, with 14 bases between. The CDR3 is 15 amino acids. In DNA, the CDR3 is TGTGCCAGCAGCTTTCCTGGGGGAGGTGAAGAGACCCAGTACTTC. This sequence encodes CASSFPGGGEETQYF.

This clonotype was counted a single time. The conserved final phenylalanine or tryptophan is absent from the CDR3, which likely points to a read error. The J gene is TRBJ2-1, the V gene TRBV19; D ambiguous. The V and J ends lost 4 bases and 0 bases respectively, with 7 bases between them. Looked up from germline, CDR1 is LNHDA and CDR2 is SQIVND (reference sequence). This CDR3 is 14 amino acids long. Here the CDR3 DNA reads TGTGCCAGTAGTAAGACTTCCTCCTACAATGAGCAGTTCTTA. As protein: CASSKTSSYNEQFL.

This chain uses TRBV28 with TRBJ1-5; D may be TRBD1 (5 bases). This CDR3 contains 17 residues. Germline assignment: CDR1 MDHEN and CDR2 SYDVKM. V was shortened by 6 bases and J by 0 bases, with 18 bases between the two germline ends. This CDR3 reads CASSNRDVAPSNQPQHF. DNA of the CDR3: TGTGCCAGCAGCAATCGGGACGTTGCTCCTAGCAATCAGCCCCAGCATTTT.

This clonotype was picked up a small number of times. This rearrangement joins TRBV4-1 to TRBJ2-7; no clear D. Trimming pared 8 bases from V and 2 bases from J, leaving 19 bases between. CDR1 and CDR2 from the germline V gene are MGHRA and YSYEKL. The CDR3 loop spans 15 amino acids. CDR3 in DNA: TGCGCCAGCCGGTACACTGAGGACGGCCCCTACGAGCAGTACTTC. Translation: CASRYTEDGPYEQYF.

This clonotype occurred many times. The CDR3: CASSQGGTPNTGELFF. CDR3 DNA sequence: TGCGCCAGCAGCCAAGGCGGGACACCCAACACCGGGGAGCTGTTTTTT. The chain links TRBV4-1 to TRBJ2-2; the D call may be TRBD1 or TRBD2 (6 bases each). Between the trimmed V and J ends, which lost 1 base and 2 bases, there was a span of 11 bases. The germline CDR1 and CDR2 sequences are MGHRA and YSYEKL. This CDR3 contains 16 residues.

The chain carries TRBV11-2 and TRBJ2-1; the match to TRBD2 covers 7 bases. Germline V gives CDR1 SGHAT, CDR2 FQNNGV. V shed 0 bases, J shed 4 bases, and the junction held 6 bases outside the gene matches. The CDR3 contains 16 residues. CDR3 sequence reads: CASSLDLRERYNEQFF. CDR3 DNA sequence: TGTGCCAGCAGCTTAGATCTGCGGGAGAGGTACAATGAGCAGTTCTTC.

This clonotype appeared many times. The chain has TRBV6-1 and TRBJ1-5; 7 bases are shared with TRBD1. Losses at the gene ends were 4 bases for V and 6 bases for J; bases not matched to a gene: 9. The CDR3 loop spans 15 amino acids. Germline V gene data show CDR1 as MNHNS and CDR2 as SASEGT. In nucleotides, the CDR3 is TGTGCCAGCAGTGTCCTTGACAGGGCGGGTCAGCCCCAGCATTTT. It encodes CASSVLDRAGQPQHF.

The gene calls are TRBV28 and TRBJ2-5; D may be TRBD1 or TRBD2 (5 bases each). Germline lookup yields CDR1 MDHEN and CDR2 SYDVKM. Trimming took off 3 bases at V and 2 bases at J, with 10 bases between the two ends. The CDR3 runs 14 residues. In DNA, the CDR3 is TGTGCCAGCAGTTTCGGGGCAGGGCAAGAGACCCAGTACTTC. It yields the protein CASSFGAGQETQYF.